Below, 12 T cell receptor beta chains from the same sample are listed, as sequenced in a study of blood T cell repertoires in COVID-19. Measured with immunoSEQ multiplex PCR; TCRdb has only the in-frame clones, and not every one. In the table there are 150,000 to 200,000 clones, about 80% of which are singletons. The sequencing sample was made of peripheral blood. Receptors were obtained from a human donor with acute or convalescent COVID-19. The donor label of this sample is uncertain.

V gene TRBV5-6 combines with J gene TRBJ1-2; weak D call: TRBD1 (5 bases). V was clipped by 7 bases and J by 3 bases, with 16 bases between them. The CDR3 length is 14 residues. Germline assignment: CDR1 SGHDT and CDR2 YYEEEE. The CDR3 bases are TGTGCCAGCCTCCCGGGGGGGTTGGACTATGGCTACACCTTC. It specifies CASLPGGLDYGYTF. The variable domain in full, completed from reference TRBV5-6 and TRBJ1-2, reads DAGVTQSPTHLIKTRGQQVTLRCSPKSGHDTVSWYQQALGQGPQFIFQYYEEEERQRGNFPDRFSGHQFPNYSSELNVNALLLGDSALYLCASLPGGLDYGYTFGSGTRLTVV.

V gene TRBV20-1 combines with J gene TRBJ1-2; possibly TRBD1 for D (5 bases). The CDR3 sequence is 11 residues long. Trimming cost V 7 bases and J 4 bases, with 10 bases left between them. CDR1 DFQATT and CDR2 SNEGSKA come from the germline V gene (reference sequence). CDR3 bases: TGCAGTGTACAGGACCTCTATGGCTACACCTTC. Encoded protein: CSVQDLYGYTF.

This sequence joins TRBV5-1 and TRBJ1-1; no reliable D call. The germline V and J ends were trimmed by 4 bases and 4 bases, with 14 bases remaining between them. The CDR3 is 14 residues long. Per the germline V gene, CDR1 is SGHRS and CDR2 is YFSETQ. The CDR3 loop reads CASSIGSFGTEAFF. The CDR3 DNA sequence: TGCGCCAGCAGCATCGGGAGTTTCGGCACTGAAGCTTTCTTT.

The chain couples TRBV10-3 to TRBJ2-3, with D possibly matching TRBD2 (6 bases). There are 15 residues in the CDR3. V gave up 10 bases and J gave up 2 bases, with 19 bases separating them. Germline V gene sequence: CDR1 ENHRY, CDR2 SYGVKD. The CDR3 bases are TGTGCCACCCAGCCCTCCCCGGGGGACACAGATACGCAGTATTTT. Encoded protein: CATQPSPGDTDTQYF.

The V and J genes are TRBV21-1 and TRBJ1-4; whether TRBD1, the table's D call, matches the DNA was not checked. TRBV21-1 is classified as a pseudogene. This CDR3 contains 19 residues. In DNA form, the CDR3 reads TGTGCCAGCAGCACCTTACACAGGCTACCTCGGGCAACTAATGAAAAACTGTTTTTT. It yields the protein CASSTLHRLPRATNEKLFF.

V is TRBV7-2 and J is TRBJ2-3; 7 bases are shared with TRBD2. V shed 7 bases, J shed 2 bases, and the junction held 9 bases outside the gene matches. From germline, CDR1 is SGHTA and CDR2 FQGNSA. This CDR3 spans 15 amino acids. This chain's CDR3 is CASTRVAGPTDTQYF. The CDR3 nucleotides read TGTGCCAGCACCCGGGTAGCGGGCCCCACAGATACGCAGTATTTT.

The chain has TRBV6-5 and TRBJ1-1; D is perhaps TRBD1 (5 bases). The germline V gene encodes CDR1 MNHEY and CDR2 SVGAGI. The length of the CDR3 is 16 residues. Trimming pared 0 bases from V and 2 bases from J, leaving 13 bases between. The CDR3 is CASSYSIGGDNTEAFF. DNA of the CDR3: TGTGCCAGCAGTTACTCGATTGGGGGGGATAACACTGAAGCTTTCTTT.

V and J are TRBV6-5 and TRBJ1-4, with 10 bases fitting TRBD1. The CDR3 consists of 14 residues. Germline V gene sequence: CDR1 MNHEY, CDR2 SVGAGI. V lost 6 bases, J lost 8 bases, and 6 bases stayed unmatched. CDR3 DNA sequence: TGTGCCAGCAGGAGACAGGGGGCAGAAGAAAAACTGTTTTTT. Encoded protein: CASRRQGAEEKLFF.

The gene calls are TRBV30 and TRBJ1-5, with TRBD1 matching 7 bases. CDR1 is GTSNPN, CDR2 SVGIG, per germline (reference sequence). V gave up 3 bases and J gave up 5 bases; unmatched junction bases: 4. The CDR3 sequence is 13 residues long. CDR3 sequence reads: CAWSGQDHQPQHF. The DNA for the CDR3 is TGTGCCTGGAGCGGACAGGATCATCAGCCCCAGCATTTT.

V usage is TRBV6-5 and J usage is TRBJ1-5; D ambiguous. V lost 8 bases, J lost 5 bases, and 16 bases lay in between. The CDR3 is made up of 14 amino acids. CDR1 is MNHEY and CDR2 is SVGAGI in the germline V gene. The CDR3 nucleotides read TGTGCCAGCCACCCAGGCGGGGTCGATCAGCCCCAGCATTTT. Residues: CASHPGGVDQPQHF.

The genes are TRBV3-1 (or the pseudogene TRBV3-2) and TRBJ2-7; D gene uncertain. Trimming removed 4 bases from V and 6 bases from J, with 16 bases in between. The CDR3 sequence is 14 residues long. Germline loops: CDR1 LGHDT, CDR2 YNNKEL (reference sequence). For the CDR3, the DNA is TGTGCCAGCAGCCTTCGGCTTGACTTTGGCGAGCAGTACTTC. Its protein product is CASSLRLDFGEQYF.

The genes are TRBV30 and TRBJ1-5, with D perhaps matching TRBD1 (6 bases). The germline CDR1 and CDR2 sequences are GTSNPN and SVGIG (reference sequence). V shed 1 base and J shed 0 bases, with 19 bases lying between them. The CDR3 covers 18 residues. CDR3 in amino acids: CAWSGWTRGKYSNQPQHF. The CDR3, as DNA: TGTGCCTGGAGTGGCTGGACCAGGGGAAAATATAGCAATCAGCCCCAGCATTTT.